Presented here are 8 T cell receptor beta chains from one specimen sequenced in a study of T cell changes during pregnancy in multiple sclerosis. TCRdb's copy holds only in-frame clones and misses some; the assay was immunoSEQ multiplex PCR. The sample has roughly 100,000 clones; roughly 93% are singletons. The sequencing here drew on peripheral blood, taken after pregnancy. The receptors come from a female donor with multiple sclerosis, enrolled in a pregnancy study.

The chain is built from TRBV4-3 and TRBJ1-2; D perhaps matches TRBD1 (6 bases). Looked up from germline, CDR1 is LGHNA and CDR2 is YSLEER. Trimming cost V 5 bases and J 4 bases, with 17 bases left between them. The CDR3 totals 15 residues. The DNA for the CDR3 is TGCGCCAGCAGCTCGCTCGACAGGCCGGTCTATGGCTACACCTTC. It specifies CASSSLDRPVYGYTF.

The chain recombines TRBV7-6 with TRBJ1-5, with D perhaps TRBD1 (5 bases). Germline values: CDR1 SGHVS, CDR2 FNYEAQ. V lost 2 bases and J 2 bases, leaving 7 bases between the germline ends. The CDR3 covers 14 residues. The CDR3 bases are TGTGCCAGCAGCTTAACGGGGGGCAATCAGCCCCAGCATTTT. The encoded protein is CASSLTGGNQPQHF.

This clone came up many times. DNA of the CDR3: TGTGCCTGGAGTCTTGCGGGGGATACGCAGTATTTT. It encodes CAWSLAGDTQYF. J is TRBJ2-3 and V is TRBV30, with a tentative D call TRBD2 (6 bases). The CDR3 has 12 amino acids. The germline V gene has CDR1 GTSNPN and CDR2 SVGIG (reference sequence). Trimming removed 2 bases at V and 6 bases at J, with 9 bases between.

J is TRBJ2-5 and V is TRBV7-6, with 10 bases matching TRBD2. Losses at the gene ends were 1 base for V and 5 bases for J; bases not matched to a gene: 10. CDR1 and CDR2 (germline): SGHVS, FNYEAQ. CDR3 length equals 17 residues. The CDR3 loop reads CASSLGLVAGGRETQYF. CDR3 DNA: TGTGCCAGCAGCTTAGGCCTTGTAGCGGGGGGAAGGGAGACCCAGTACTTC.

The CDR3 loop is CASSSPGTEGYEQYF. CDR3 nucleotide sequence: TGTGCCAGCAGTTCCCCCGGGACAGAGGGCTACGAGCAGTACTTC. V usage is TRBV6-6 and J usage is TRBJ2-7; 7 nucleotides line up with TRBD1. V shed 4 bases and J 3 bases; nucleotides not matched to a gene: 9. In germline, CDR1 is MNHNY, CDR2 SVGAGI (reference sequence). There are 15 residues in the CDR3.

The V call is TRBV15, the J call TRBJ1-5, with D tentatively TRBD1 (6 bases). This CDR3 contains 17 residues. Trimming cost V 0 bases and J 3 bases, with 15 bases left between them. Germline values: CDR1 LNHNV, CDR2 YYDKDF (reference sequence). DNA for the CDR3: TGTGCCACCAGCAGAGACTTAGGGCCAGGGGCCAATCAGCCCCAGCATTTT. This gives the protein CATSRDLGPGANQPQHF.

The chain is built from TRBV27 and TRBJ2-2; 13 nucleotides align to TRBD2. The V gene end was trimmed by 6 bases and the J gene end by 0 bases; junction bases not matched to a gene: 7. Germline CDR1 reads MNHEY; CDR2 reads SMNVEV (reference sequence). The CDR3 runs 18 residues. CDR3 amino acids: CASRRTSGRNSNTGELFF. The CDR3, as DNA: TGTGCCAGCAGAAGGACTAGCGGGAGAAATTCGAACACCGGGGAGCTGTTTTTT.

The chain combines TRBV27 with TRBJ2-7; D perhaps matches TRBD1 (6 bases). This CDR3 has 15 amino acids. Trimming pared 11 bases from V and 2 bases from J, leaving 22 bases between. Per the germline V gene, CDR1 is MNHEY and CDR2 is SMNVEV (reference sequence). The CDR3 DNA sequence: TGTGCCGCGAGCAGTTCCTACAGGGCTCCCTACGAGCAGTACTTC. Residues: CAASSSYRAPYEQYF.